What follows describes a single TCR beta chain. Antigen specificity is unknown. The protocol was immunoSEQ multiplex PCR, while the TCRdb copy is restricted to in-frame clones and leaves out a portion. This table has about 2 million clones, approximately 95% appearing once. The sample belongs to a study of shared clonotypes between healthy human individuals. Across the study: Donor ages ranged 18 to 49 years: a couple of women, a few men. Researchers assigned three CD4 naive, three CD4 memory, two CD8 naive and one CD8 memory plate to each donor.

Notes on the study in general: The low donor count limited represented genetic and exposure-history diversity. Clonotype sharing among donors was expected to depend on sequencing depth.

Naive CD8 cells were CD45RO-negative, positively selected for CCR7, excluding terminally differentiated effector memory CD45RA+ cells. V was cut by 0 bases and J by 2 bases, with 12 bases left in between. The germline gives CDR1 SGHVS, CDR2 FQNEAQ. This CDR3 has 16 amino acids. V is TRBV7-8 and J is TRBJ2-3; D remains unclear. The TCR comes from a man between 18 and 35 years old in good health. Material for sequencing was naive CD8+ T cells sorted from blood. The CDR3 DNA sequence: TGTGCCAGCAGCTTAGCGGACCGGGCTTCCACAGATACGCAGTATTTT. Translating it yields CASSLADRASTDTQYF.